This T cell receptor (beta chain) was documented in a study of cytomegalovirus exposure and HLA in healthy donors. Germline CDR1 is SGHAT and CDR2 is FQNNGV. The length of the CDR3 is 14 residues. Trimming cost V 5 bases and J 0 bases; bases outside gene matches: 3. The PCR used 60 Vbeta and 13 Jbeta primers. Original processing methods: An analysis performed later counted 81 million or so unique TCR beta chains (roughly 11 million of them shared). Only in-frame clones appear in the TCRdb table, and some are missing; sequencing was by immunoSEQ multiplex PCR. V and J calls and clone size come straight from that table; D and trimming were deduced from the DNA. This sample carries roughly 97,000 clones, 60% to 80% of them seen once, and the ten largest clones take 5% to 6.5%.

V is TRBV11-2 and J is TRBJ1-1, with 7 nucleotides matching TRBD1. This receptor was identified in a man aged 55 to 69 in good health and CMV-seropositive. The specimen sequenced was PBMCs. In DNA, the CDR3 is TGTGCCAGCAGCCCCCAGGGGGTGAACACTGAAGCTTTCTTT. Protein: CASSPQGVNTEAFF.